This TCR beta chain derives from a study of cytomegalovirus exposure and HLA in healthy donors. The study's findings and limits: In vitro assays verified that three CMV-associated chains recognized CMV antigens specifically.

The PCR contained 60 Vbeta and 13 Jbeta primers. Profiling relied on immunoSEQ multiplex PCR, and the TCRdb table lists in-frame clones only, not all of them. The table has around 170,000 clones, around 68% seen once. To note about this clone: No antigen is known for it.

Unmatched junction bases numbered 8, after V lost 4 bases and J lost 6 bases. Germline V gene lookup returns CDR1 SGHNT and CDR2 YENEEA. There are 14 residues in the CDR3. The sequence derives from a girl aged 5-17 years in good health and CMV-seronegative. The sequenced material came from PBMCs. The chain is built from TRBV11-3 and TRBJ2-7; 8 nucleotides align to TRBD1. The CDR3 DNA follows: TGTGCCAGCAGCTCGGGGCAGGGGGCAGGCGAGCAGTACTTC. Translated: CASSSGQGAGEQYF.